This T cell receptor (beta chain) is drawn from a study of blood T cell repertoires in COVID-19. Study background: PBMCs, B-cell-depleted T cells, or T cells provided the cDNA or gDNA that made up the material.

Assay used: immunoSEQ multiplex PCR; TCRdb lists only in-frame clones, some missing. The sample lists 200,000 to 300,000 clones, less than 90% seen once, with roughly 3.9% in the top ten. V shed 8 bases, J shed 0 bases, and the junction held 8 bases outside the gene matches. The CDR3 has 16 amino acids. Germline assignment: CDR1 LNHNV and CDR2 YYDKDF (reference sequence). The sequence came from a man aged 55 to 69 who had recovered from COVID-19. The rearrangement links TRBV15 to TRBJ2-3, with 10 bases identical to TRBD2. Input material: peripheral blood. The CDR3 sequence is CATRSGGVTSTDTQYF. Here the CDR3 DNA reads TGTGCCACCCGGAGCGGGGGGGTAACTAGCACAGATACGCAGTATTTT.